The 16 T cell receptor beta chains below all came from one sample that was sequenced in a study of CD8+CD57+ T cells in acquired aplastic anemia. Patients included in sequencing had previously demonstrated CD8+CD57+ cell expansion by flow cytometry. Genomic DNA provided the template from which TCR beta VDJ and CDR3 profiles were obtained. TCRdb used MiXCR to reprocess the reads, holding one entry per CDR3 protein. Of 180,000 or so distinct CDR3 sequences listed, less than 60% were seen once; the top ten hold about 1.8%. The specimen sequenced was sorted CD4+, CD8+, or CD8+CD57+ T cells (not recorded which) from PBMCs. These receptors were taken from a human donor with aplastic anemia.

This clonotype was counted many times. The rearrangement uses TRBV9 and TRBJ1-4; 8 bases are shared with TRBD1. CDR1 is SGDLS and CDR2 is YYNGEE in the germline V gene. V trimming: 3 bases; J trimming: 8 bases; junction bases outside the gene matches: 9. This CDR3 is 15 amino acids long. In nucleotides, the CDR3 is TGTGCCAGCAGCGACGCGACAGGGGAGAGCGAAAAACTGTTTTTT. Its protein product is CASSDATGESEKLFF.

This clonotype was counted many times. The rearrangement joins TRBV7-2 to TRBJ1-3, with TRBD1 as a possible D gene (6 bases). Germline V gene lookup returns CDR1 SGHTA and CDR2 FQGNSA. With 4 bases removed from V and 2 bases from J, the gap between germline ends came to 9 bases. The CDR3 covers 14 residues. The chain's CDR3 is CASSSQGPGNTIYF. CDR3 in DNA: TGTGCCAGCAGCTCACAGGGCCCTGGAAACACCATATATTTT. Based on the CDR3 plus reference TRBV7-2 and TRBJ1-3, the full variable domain is GAGVSQSPSNKVTEKGKDVELRCDPISGHTALYWYRQSLGQGLEFLIYFQGNSAPDKSGLPSDRFSAERTGGSVSTLTIQRTQQEDSAVYLCASSSQGPGNTIYFGEGSWLTVV.

The CDR3 spells CASSSRDFGNQPQHF. CDR3 in DNA: TGTGCCAGCAGCTCCAGGGATTTTGGCAATCAGCCCCAGCATTTT. This chain uses TRBV7-2 with TRBJ1-5, with D perhaps TRBD1 (5 bases). CDR3 length: 15 residues. V was clipped by 4 bases and J by 2 bases, with 12 bases between them. In germline, CDR1 is SGHTA, CDR2 FQGNSA.

This clonotype has more than one count but fewer than ten. The rearrangement links TRBV2 to TRBJ2-7; a possible D gene is TRBD2 (6 bases). The CDR3 totals 12 residues. V dropped 10 bases and J dropped 5 bases, with 15 bases sitting between them. The germline gives CDR1 SNHLY, CDR2 FYNNEI. CDR3 bases: TGTGCCACCCGCGGGGTAAAAAACGAGCAGTACTTC. Encoded protein: CATRGVKNEQYF.

V and J are TRBV10-2 and TRBJ2-7; D unclear. V was cut by 8 bases and J by 4 bases, with 15 bases left in between. Germline loops: CDR1 WSHSY, CDR2 SAAADI. This CDR3 region has 13 residues. The CDR3 spells CASEGPLGYEQYF. CDR3 DNA: TGCGCCAGCGAAGGACCTCTCGGGTACGAGCAGTACTTC.

As concerns this clonotype: The conserved closing phenylalanine or tryptophan is absent in this CDR3, likely reflecting a read error. V and J are TRBV29-1 and TRBJ2-7, with D perhaps given as TRBD1 or TRBD2 (5 bases each). Per germline, CDR1 SQVTM and CDR2 ANQGSEA. Trimming cost V 7 bases and J 5 bases, with 15 bases left between them. This CDR3 is 12 amino acids long. In nucleotides, the CDR3 is TGCAGCGCGGTAGGGACGGCGGACGAGCAGTACCTC. Translated, it gives CSAVGTADEQYL.

In its sample, this clonotype was seen once. The chain recombines TRBV12-3 or TRBV12-4 with TRBJ1-5; TRBD1 aligns across 7 bases. This CDR3 has 14 amino acids. J gave up 9 bases and V 6 bases, and 11 bases lay outside the gene matches. The CDR3 spells CASRTTGERRPQHF. The CDR3 nucleotides read TGTGCCAGCAGAACTACAGGGGAGAGACGGCCCCAGCATTTT.

This clonotype was detected ten times or more. The chain employs TRBV5-1 and TRBJ2-1, with 9 positions matching TRBD2. The junction had 11 bases not matched to a gene; V was cut back by 0 bases and J by 7 bases. The CDR3 totals 17 residues. Germline V gene data show CDR1 as SGHRS and CDR2 as YFSETQ. CDR3 in amino acids: CASSLGASGKVRNEQFF. CDR3 in DNA: TGCGCCAGCAGCTTGGGTGCTAGCGGGAAGGTACGGAATGAGCAGTTCTTC. Full variable domain (rest looked up from reference TRBV5-1 and TRBJ2-1): KAGVTQTPRYLIKTRGQQVTLSCSPISGHRSVSWYQQTPGQGLQFLFEYFSETQRNKGNFPGRFSGRQFSNSRSEMNVSTLELGDSALYLCASSLGASGKVRNEQFFGPGTRLTVL.

The rearrangement uses TRBV7-9 and TRBJ2-7; no reliable D call. V lost 5 bases and J 5 bases, leaving 10 bases between the germline ends. The CDR3 contains 12 residues. CDR1 is SEHNR and CDR2 is FQNEAQ in the germline V gene (reference sequence). The CDR3 here is CASSRLVHEQYF. In DNA, the CDR3 is TGTGCCAGCAGCCGTCTAGTCCACGAGCAGTACTTC.

Turning to this clonotype: This may be a read error, as it is one base from a much larger clone. The rearrangement uses TRBV6-2 or TRBV6-3 and TRBJ2-5; no reliable D call. Per germline, CDR1 MNHEY and CDR2 SVGEGT. This CDR3 has 14 residues. V gave up 6 bases and J gave up 5 bases, with 16 bases separating them. In DNA, the CDR3 is TGTGCCAGCAGCGACCTGGGCATACCGGAGACCCAGTACTTC. Translation: CASSDLGIPETQYF.

This clonotype was seen only a few times. The gene calls are TRBV7-2 and TRBJ1-1, with no clear D. The V end was cut by 6 bases, the J end by 5 bases, with 13 bases between. Germline lookup yields CDR1 SGHTA and CDR2 FQGNSA. This CDR3 comprises 13 residues. CDR3 nucleotide sequence: TGTGCCAGCAGATTGGTCGGGAGTACTGAAGCTTTCTTT. Translated: CASRLVGSTEAFF.

The rearrangement links TRBV10-3 to TRBJ2-1, with 7 nucleotides matching TRBD2. Germline V CDR1 and CDR2: ENHRY, SYGVKD. The CDR3 runs to 15 residues. V was clipped by 2 bases and J by 8 bases; unmatched bases: 9. The CDR3 nucleotides are TGTGCCATCAGTGAGATCAGCGGCGCGGGGGATGAGCAGTTCTTC. It codes for CAISEISGAGDEQFF.

The chain links TRBV5-1 to TRBJ2-5; the D call may be TRBD1 or TRBD2 (5 bases each). CDR3 length: 14 amino acids. CDR1 and CDR2 from the germline V gene are SGHRS and YFSETQ. V lost 10 bases, J lost 4 bases, and 20 bases lay in between. The chain's CDR3 is CASGAGGFRETQYF. As DNA, the CDR3 is TGCGCCTCTGGGGCGGGTGGCTTTCGAGAGACCCAGTACTTC.

This clonotype was seen at least ten times. This chain connects TRBV20-1 to TRBJ2-7, with 9 bases fitting TRBD1. CDR3 length: 13 residues. V was pared by 3 bases and J by 4 bases, with 4 bases of the junction left unmatched. The germline CDR1 and CDR2 sequences are DFQATT and SNEGSKA (reference sequence). In nucleotides, the CDR3 is TGCAGTGCTAGTGCGGGACAGGGTTACGAGCAGTACTTC. Its translation is CSASAGQGYEQYF.

Note on this clonotype: A much larger clone differs by one base, so this may be a read error. The J gene is TRBJ2-1, the V gene TRBV10-3; D unclear. Germline CDR1 is ENHRY and CDR2 is SYGVKD. The CDR3 is made up of 15 amino acids. The CDR3 loop reads CAACTPSSSYSEQFF. CDR3 coding DNA: TGTGCCGCCTGTACCCCCTCGAGCTCCTACAGTGAGCAGTTCTTC.

This clonotype appeared once. The rearrangement joins TRBV19 to TRBJ2-7, with 10 bases lining up with TRBD1. CDR1 is LNHDA and CDR2 is SQIVND in the germline V gene (reference sequence). After removal of 4 bases from V and 2 bases from J, the junction contained 2 bases not matched to a gene. This CDR3 contains 14 residues. CDR3 region: CASSRGTGAYEQYF. The CDR3 nucleotides read TGTGCCAGTAGTAGGGGGACAGGGGCCTACGAGCAGTACTTC.